Following are 11 T cell receptor beta chains from one sample sequenced in a study of blood T cell repertoires in COVID-19. TCRdb's table, derived via immunoSEQ multiplex PCR, lists solely in-frame clones and lacks some. This table holds fewer than 90,000 clones, more than 80% found once. The sequenced material came from peripheral blood. The receptors derive from a woman of 80 years or more with active COVID-19.

The V gene is TRBV4-2, the J gene TRBJ1-4; D ambiguous. The CDR3 has 15 residues. The germline V and J ends were trimmed by 0 bases and 4 bases, with 9 bases remaining between them. Germline assignment: CDR1 LGHNA and CDR2 YNFKEQ. In nucleotides, the CDR3 is TGTGCCAGCAGCCAAGATCGAGGGTTTAATGAAAAACTGTTTTTT. Protein product: CASSQDRGFNEKLFF.

V and J are TRBV6-1 and TRBJ2-7; TRBD2 agrees at 8 bases. The CDR3 runs 15 residues. CDR1 is MNHNS and CDR2 is SASEGT in the germline V gene. The junction had 6 bases not matched to a gene; V was cut back by 3 bases and J by 2 bases. CDR3 sequence (DNA): TGTGCCAGCAGTGAGTACAGCGGGGGAACCTACGAGCAGTACTTC. It translates to CASSEYSGGTYEQYF.

The chain is built from TRBV4-2 and TRBJ2-7; maybe TRBD1 (5 bases). The germline V gene encodes CDR1 LGHNA and CDR2 YNFKEQ. The CDR3 is 13 amino acids. V was clipped by 1 base and J by 7 bases, with 11 bases between them. CDR3 coding DNA: TGTGCCAGCAGCCAAGCCGCCAGGGTAGAGCAGTACTTC. Amino acid sequence: CASSQAARVEQYF.

The rearrangement links TRBV9 to TRBJ2-1; 7 positions agree with TRBD2. V was pared by 1 base and J by 1 base, with 2 bases of the junction left unmatched. Germline-derived CDR1 and CDR2 are SGDLS and YYNGEE. The CDR3 is made up of 15 amino acids. For the CDR3, the DNA is TGTGCCAGCAGCGTAACGGGAGGATCCTACAATGAGCAGTTCTTC. The encoded protein is CASSVTGGSYNEQFF.

J is TRBJ2-1 and V is TRBV6-1, with 7 bases matching TRBD2. The CDR3 runs to 17 residues. Germline V gene lookup returns CDR1 MNHNS and CDR2 SASEGT. After removal of 0 bases from V and 1 base from J, the junction contained 6 bases not matched to a gene. The CDR3 nucleotides are TGTGCCAGCAGTGAAGCCGGCGGGAGTTGGTCCTACAATGAGCAGTTCTTC. Its protein is CASSEAGGSWSYNEQFF.

The chain uses TRBV5-5 and TRBJ2-3, with 9 bases lining up with TRBD1. Losses at the gene ends were 4 bases for V and 2 bases for J; bases not matched to a gene: 5. This CDR3 is built from 15 residues. CDR1 SGHKS and CDR2 YYEKEE come from the germline V gene (reference sequence). The CDR3 region is CASSPRQGDTDTQYF. CDR3 in DNA: TGTGCCAGCAGCCCCCGACAGGGGGACACAGATACGCAGTATTTT.

This clone was counted between two and nine times. The V call is TRBV6-6, the J call TRBJ2-7; TRBD1 might be the D (6 bases). V lost 0 bases and J lost 5, with 11 bases in between. Germline V gene data show CDR1 as MNHNY and CDR2 as SVGAGI (reference sequence). The CDR3 runs 14 residues. CDR3: CASSYSTGFDEQYF. The CDR3 DNA sequence: TGTGCCAGCAGTTACTCGACAGGATTCGACGAGCAGTACTTC.

The chain uses TRBV11-1 and TRBJ2-3, with D uncertain. This CDR3 is built from 13 residues. V was trimmed by 5 bases and J by 4 bases, leaving 10 bases between them. From germline, CDR1 is SGHAT and CDR2 FQDESV (reference sequence). This CDR3 reads CASSPGWSDTQYF. The DNA for the CDR3 is TGTGCCAGCAGCCCAGGTTGGTCAGATACGCAGTATTTT.

CDR3 region: CASGSGVSNTGELFF. The CDR3, as DNA: TGTGCCAGCGGAAGCGGGGTATCTAACACCGGGGAGCTGTTTTTT. The V gene is TRBV6-5, the J gene TRBJ2-2, with 7 bases matching TRBD2. Germline V gene lookup returns CDR1 MNHEY and CDR2 SVGAGI. The CDR3 spans 15 residues. Germline trimming cut 8 bases from V and 2 bases from J; bases unmatched to any gene: 8.

This clone appeared once. This chain connects TRBV4-2 to TRBJ2-7, with TRBD1 matching 8 bases. Germline CDR1 is LGHNA and CDR2 is YNFKEQ. This CDR3 contains 14 residues. J lost 2 bases, V lost 1 base, and 1 base had no gene match. In nucleotides, the CDR3 is TGTGCCAGCAGCCAAGGGACAGGGCCCTACGAGCAGTACTTC. Its protein is CASSQGTGPYEQYF.

In its sample, this clone was seen a few times. V gene TRBV27 combines with J gene TRBJ2-7, with D possibly being TRBD2 (6 bases). V was trimmed by 5 bases and J by 0 bases, leaving 17 bases between them. The germline V gene has CDR1 MNHEY and CDR2 SMNVEV (reference sequence). The CDR3 contains 16 residues. The CDR3 loop reads CASSHTLAPSSYEQYF. CDR3 nucleotide sequence: TGTGCCAGCAGTCATACCCTAGCGCCTAGCTCCTACGAGCAGTACTTC.